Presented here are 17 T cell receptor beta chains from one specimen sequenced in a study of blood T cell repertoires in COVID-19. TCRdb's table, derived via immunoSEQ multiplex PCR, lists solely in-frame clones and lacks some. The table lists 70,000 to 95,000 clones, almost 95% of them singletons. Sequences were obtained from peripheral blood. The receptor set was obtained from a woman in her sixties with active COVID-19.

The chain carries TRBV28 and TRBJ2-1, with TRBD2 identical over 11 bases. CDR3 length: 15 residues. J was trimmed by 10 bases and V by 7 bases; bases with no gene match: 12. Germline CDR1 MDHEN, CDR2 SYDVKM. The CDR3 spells CASKSPSSGGWEQFF. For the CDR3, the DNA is TGTGCCAGCAAATCCCCGTCTAGCGGGGGGTGGGAGCAGTTCTTC.

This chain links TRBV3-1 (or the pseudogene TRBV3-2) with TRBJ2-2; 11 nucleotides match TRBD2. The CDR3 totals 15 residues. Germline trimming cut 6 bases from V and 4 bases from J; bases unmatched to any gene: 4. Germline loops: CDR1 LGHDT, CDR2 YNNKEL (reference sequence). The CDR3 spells CASRGLAGGTGELFF. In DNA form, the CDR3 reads TGTGCCAGCAGAGGGCTAGCGGGGGGCACCGGGGAGCTGTTTTTT.

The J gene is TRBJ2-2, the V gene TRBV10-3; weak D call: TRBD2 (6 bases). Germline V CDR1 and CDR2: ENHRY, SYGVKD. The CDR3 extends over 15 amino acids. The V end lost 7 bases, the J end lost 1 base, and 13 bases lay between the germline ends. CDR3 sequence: CAINKRRENTGELFF. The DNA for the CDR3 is TGTGCCATCAACAAGCGGCGGGAGAACACCGGGGAGCTGTTTTTT.

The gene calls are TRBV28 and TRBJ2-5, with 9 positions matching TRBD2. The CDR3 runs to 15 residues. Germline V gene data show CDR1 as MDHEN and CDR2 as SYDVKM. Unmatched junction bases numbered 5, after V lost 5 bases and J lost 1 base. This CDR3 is CASSERGAPQETQYF. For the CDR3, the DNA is TGTGCCAGCAGTGAGCGGGGGGCCCCCCAAGAGACCCAGTACTTC.

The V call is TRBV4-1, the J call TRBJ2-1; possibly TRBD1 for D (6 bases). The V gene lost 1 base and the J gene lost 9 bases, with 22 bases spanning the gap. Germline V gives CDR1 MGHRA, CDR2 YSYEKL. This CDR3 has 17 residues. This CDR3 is CASSQVYRQEWGSEQFF. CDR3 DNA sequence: TGCGCCAGCAGCCAAGTTTATCGACAGGAGTGGGGAAGTGAGCAGTTCTTC.

The CDR3 here is CASLDSRTGANVLTF. The CDR3 DNA reads as TGTGCCAGCTTGGACAGCCGAACTGGGGCCAACGTCCTGACTTTC. The chain employs TRBV28 and TRBJ2-6, with a tentative D call TRBD1 (6 bases). Per the germline V gene, CDR1 is MDHEN and CDR2 is SYDVKM. The germline V and J ends were trimmed by 8 bases and 2 bases, with 13 bases remaining between them. This CDR3 comprises 15 residues.

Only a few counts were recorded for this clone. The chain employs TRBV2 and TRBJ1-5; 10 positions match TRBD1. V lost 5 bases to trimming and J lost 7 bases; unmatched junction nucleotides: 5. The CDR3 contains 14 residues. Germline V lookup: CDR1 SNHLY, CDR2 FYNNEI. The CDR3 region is CASSRQGARQPQHF. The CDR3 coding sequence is TGTGCCAGCAGTAGACAGGGGGCCCGGCAGCCCCAGCATTTT.

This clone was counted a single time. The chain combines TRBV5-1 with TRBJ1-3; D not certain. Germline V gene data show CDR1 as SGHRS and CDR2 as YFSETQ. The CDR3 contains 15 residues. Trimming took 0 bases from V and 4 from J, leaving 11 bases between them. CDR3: CASSLVGSGGNTIYF. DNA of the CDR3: TGCGCCAGCAGCTTGGTCGGCAGCGGAGGAAACACCATATATTTT.

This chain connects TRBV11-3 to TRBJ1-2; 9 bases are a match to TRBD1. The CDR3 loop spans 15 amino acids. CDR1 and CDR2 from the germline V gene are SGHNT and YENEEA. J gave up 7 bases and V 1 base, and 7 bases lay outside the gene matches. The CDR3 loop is CASSLATGGRGGYTF. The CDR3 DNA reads TGTGCCAGCAGCTTAGCCACAGGGGGCCGAGGTGGCTACACCTTC.

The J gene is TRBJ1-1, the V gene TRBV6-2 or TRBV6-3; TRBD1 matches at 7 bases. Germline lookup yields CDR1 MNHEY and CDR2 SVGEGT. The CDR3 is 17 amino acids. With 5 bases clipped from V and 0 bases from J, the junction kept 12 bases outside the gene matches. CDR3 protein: CASSTPRQGSMNTEAFF. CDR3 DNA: TGTGCCAGCAGTACCCCCCGACAGGGTTCCATGAACACTGAAGCTTTCTTT.

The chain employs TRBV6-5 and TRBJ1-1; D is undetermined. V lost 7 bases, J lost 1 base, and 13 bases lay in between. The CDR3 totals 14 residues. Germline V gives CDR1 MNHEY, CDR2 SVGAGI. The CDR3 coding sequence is TGTGCCAGCACCCCACTGGCGGGGAACACTGAAGCTTTCTTT. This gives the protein CASTPLAGNTEAFF.

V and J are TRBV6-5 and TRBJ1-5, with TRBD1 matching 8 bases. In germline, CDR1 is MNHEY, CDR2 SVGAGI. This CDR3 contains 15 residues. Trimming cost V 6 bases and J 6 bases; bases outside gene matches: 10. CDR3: CASRVQGATFQPQHF. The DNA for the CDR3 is TGTGCCAGCAGGGTTCAGGGGGCTACCTTTCAGCCCCAGCATTTT.

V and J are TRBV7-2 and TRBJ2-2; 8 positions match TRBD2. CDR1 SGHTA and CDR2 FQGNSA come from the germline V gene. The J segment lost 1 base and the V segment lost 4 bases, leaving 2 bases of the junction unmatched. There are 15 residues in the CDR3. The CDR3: CASSSLAVNTGELFF. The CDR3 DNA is TGTGCCAGCAGCTCACTAGCGGTGAACACCGGGGAGCTGTTTTTT.

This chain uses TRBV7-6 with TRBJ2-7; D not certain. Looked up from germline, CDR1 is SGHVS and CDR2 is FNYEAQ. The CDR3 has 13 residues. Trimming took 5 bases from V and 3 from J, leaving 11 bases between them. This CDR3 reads CASSLAGNYEQYF. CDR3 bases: TGTGCCAGCAGCCTCGCAGGAAACTACGAGCAGTACTTC.

This CDR3 reads CASSFKGGTGRHEQYF. The CDR3 DNA sequence: TGTGCCAGCAGCTTCAAAGGCGGGACAGGGAGACACGAGCAGTACTTC. The chain has TRBV7-9 and TRBJ2-7; TRBD1 agrees at 9 bases. CDR3 length equals 16 residues. The ends lost 3 bases at V and 5 bases at J; junction bases unmatched: 11. CDR1 is SEHNR and CDR2 is FQNEAQ in the germline V gene (reference sequence).

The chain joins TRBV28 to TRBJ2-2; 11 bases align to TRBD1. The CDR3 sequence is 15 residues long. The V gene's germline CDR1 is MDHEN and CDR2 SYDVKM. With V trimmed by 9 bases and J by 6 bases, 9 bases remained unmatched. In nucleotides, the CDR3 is TGTGCCAGTACAAAGGACAGGGGGCAATCCGGGGAGCTGTTTTTT. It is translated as CASTKDRGQSGELFF.

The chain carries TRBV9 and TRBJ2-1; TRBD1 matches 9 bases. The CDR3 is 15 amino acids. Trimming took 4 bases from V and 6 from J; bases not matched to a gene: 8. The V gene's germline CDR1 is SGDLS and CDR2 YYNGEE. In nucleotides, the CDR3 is TGTGCCAGCAGCCCCCGGGACAGGGTTTTCAATGAGCAGTTCTTC. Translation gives CASSPRDRVFNEQFF.